Shown below are 9 T cell receptor beta chains from a single sample sequenced in a study of T-cell memory formation after mild COVID-19. TCRdb called the 5' RACE reads again in MiXCR, with one record for every CDR3 protein. The sample contains about 430,000 distinct CDR3 sequences, roughly 18% of which appear only once. Specimen: PBMCs or a T cell subset sorted from them (not recorded which). The origin of the receptors is a man aged 18 to 29 who had mild COVID-19 (a few samples of this study predate the infection). Cell type and time point are not known.

This clonotype was recorded a few times. This chain connects TRBV7-8 to TRBJ1-5; D unclear. The CDR3 covers 17 residues. The germline gives CDR1 SGHVS, CDR2 FQNEAQ. Trimming removed 5 bases at V and 0 bases at J, with 17 bases between. The CDR3 region has the DNA TGTGCCAGCAGCCCCAGGCCCCGGGTTGATAGCAATCAGCCCCAGCATTTT. It is translated as CASSPRPRVDSNQPQHF. The entire variable domain, with the rest obtained from reference TRBV7-8 and TRBJ1-5, is as follows: GAGVSQSPRYKVAKRGQDVALRCDPISGHVSLFWYQQALGQGPEFLTYFQNEAQLDKSGLPSDRFFAERPEGSVSTLKIQRTQQEDSAVYLCASSPRPRVDSNQPQHFGDGTRLSIL.

The chain is built from TRBV16 and TRBJ1-1, with D unclear. CDR3 length: 13 amino acids. Germline CDR1 and CDR2: KGHSY and FQNENV. The V gene lost 0 bases and the J gene lost 8 bases, with 10 bases spanning the gap. The CDR3 protein is CASSQSRSGEAFF. As DNA, the CDR3 is TGTGCCAGCAGCCAATCCCGGTCGGGGGAAGCTTTCTTT.

Points on this clonotype: A much larger clone differs from this one at a single base, so this may be a read error. The chain is built from TRBV10-3 and TRBJ2-7; D ambiguous. Trimming removed 1 base from V and 3 bases from J, with 1 base in between. CDR1 and CDR2 from the germline V gene are ENHRY and SYGVKD. This CDR3 is built from 11 residues. For the CDR3, the DNA is TGTGCCATCAGTGAGTTCTACGAGCAGTACTTC. The encoded protein is CAISEFYEQYF.

The rearrangement joins TRBV4-1 to TRBJ1-6; D is uncertain. The CDR3 runs 15 residues. CDR1 and CDR2 (germline): MGHRA, YSYEKL. The V and J ends lost 2 bases and 13 bases respectively, with 18 bases between them. The CDR3: CASSQRTLGVTPLHF. In DNA, the CDR3 is TGCGCCAGCAGCCAAAGAACGCTCGGAGTAACCCCCCTCCACTTT.

V is TRBV20-1 and J is TRBJ2-1; 9 bases are a match to TRBD2. The CDR3 length is 15 residues. V lost 0 bases, J lost 4 bases, and 4 bases stayed unmatched. Germline V CDR1 and CDR2: DFQATT, SNEGSKA (reference sequence). In DNA form, the CDR3 reads TGCAGTGCTAGAGATCGTAGCGGGGGTTACAATGAGCAGTTCTTC. Residues: CSARDRSGGYNEQFF.

The gene calls are TRBV11-2 and TRBJ1-4; possibly TRBD1 for D (5 bases). From germline, CDR1 is SGHAT and CDR2 FQNNGV. Trimming stripped 4 bases from V and 11 bases from J, with 14 bases between. CDR3 length equals 13 residues. CDR3 loop: CASSSRAPGKLFF. The DNA of the CDR3 is TGTGCCAGCAGCTCCAGGGCCCCCGGGAAACTGTTTTTT.

The chain uses TRBV6-1 and TRBJ2-3; D gene uncertain. CDR1 and CDR2 from the germline V gene are MNHNS and SASEGT. Trimming took 1 base from V and 2 from J, leaving 7 bases between them. The CDR3 runs 14 residues. The CDR3 region is CASSEGGVTDTQYF. The CDR3 DNA sequence: TGTGCCAGCAGTGAAGGTGGGGTCACAGATACGCAGTATTTT.

This clonotype has more than one count but fewer than ten. The chain combines TRBV7-9 with TRBJ2-3; no firm D call. The CDR3 is made up of 14 amino acids. Germline lookup yields CDR1 SEHNR and CDR2 FQNEAQ (reference sequence). The V and J ends lost 7 bases and 6 bases respectively, with 17 bases between them. CDR3 sequence reads: CASIMSGVSDTQYF. In DNA form, the CDR3 reads TGTGCCAGCATAATGAGTGGAGTTTCGGATACGCAGTATTTT.

Concerning this clonotype itself: The junction departs from the called germline gene at one end, perhaps through a read error. The chain employs TRBV4-3 and TRBJ2-1; 7 nucleotides align to TRBD2. Germline loops: CDR1 LGHNA, CDR2 YSLEER. The CDR3 loop spans 15 amino acids. The CDR3 coding sequence is TGCGCCCGCAGCCCCGGGGGGTCAGAGTACAATGAGCAGTTCTTC. Translation: CARSPGGSEYNEQFF.